Listed below are T cell receptor beta chains from one sample, sequenced in a study of cytomegalovirus exposure and HLA in healthy donors. Assay used: immunoSEQ multiplex PCR; TCRdb lists only in-frame clones, some missing. The top ten hold around 6% of the sample, which has around 72,000 clones, roughly 79% seen once. The specimen sequenced was PBMCs. The source is a man aged 45-60 years in good health and CMV-seronegative. Both conserved end residues are part of each CDR3. A D gene is named only where the DNA matches it firmly. Clone size is not always given. Where it is, it says once, few, many or a class for expanded clones.

d_gene,v_gene,j_gene,abundance,CDR3nt,CDR3aa
TRBD1,TRBV6-5,TRBJ1-5,-,TGTGCCAGCAGCCCCCGGGACAGCATGCGGCAGCCCCAGCATTTT,CASSPRDSMRQPQHF
-,TRBV5-8,TRBJ2-7,few,TGTGCCAGCAGCCCTTCCCAGCGAACAAGCTCCTACGAGCAGTACTTC,CASSPSQRTSSYEQYF
-,TRBV2,TRBJ1-3,-,TGTGCCAGCAAGGAGGGCTACTCCGGAAACACCATATATTTT,CASKEGYSGNTIYF
-,TRBV7-2,TRBJ1-2,once,TGTGCCAGCACCACTGCGGGAGGAGACTATGGCTACACCTTC,CASTTAGGDYGYTF
TRBD1,TRBV28,TRBJ1-2,-,TGTGCCAGCAGTTATGGACAGGGTTATGGCTACACCTTC,CASSYGQGYGYTF
-,TRBV30,TRBJ1-1,once,TGTGCCTGGAGTACAGGGTTGAACACTGAAGCTTTCTTT,CAWSTGLNTEAFF
-,TRBV19,TRBJ2-5,-,TGTGCCAGTAGTATAGAGGGTGCCCGGGGACTGGCAAAGCCAGAGACCCAGTACTTC,CASSIEGARGLAKPETQYF
-,TRBV11-2,TRBJ2-7,-,TGTGCCAGCAGCTTTGGGGCGGGGACCAGTTCTTACGAGCAGTACTTC,CASSFGAGTSSYEQYF
-,TRBV30,TRBJ1-1,-,TGTGCCCTCGACAACCACTACACTGAAGCTTTCTTT,CALDNHYTEAFF
TRBD2,TRBV28,TRBJ2-5,-,TGTGCCAGCAGCGTGGCGGGAGGGTTGGAGACCCAGTACTTC,CASSVAGGLETQYF
TRBD1,TRBV7-2,TRBJ2-1,-,TGTGCCAGCAGCTCACAGGGGGCCTGGAGGTTCTTC,CASSSQGAWRFF
-,TRBV7-2,TRBJ1-5,-,TGTGCCAGCAGCTTTAGTGAGGGCAATCAGCCCCAGCATTTT,CASSFSEGNQPQHF
TRBD1,TRBV5-1,TRBJ1-2,-,TGCGCCAGCAGCACCCATTTGGGACAGGGGGCGAGCTACACCTTC,CASSTHLGQGASYTF
-,TRBV27,TRBJ2-4,-,TGTGCCAGCAGTTTACGGGGATACAGGGCAGACAAAAACATTCAGTACTTC,CASSLRGYRADKNIQYF
TRBD1,TRBV18,TRBJ1-1,-,TGTGCCAGCTCACGGACAGGTTCCGACAACACTGAAGCTTTCTTT,CASSRTGSDNTEAFF
TRBD2,TRBV29-1,TRBJ2-3,-,TGCAGCGTTGATACTAGCGGGAGTCCGGATACGCAGTATTTT,CSVDTSGSPDTQYF
-,TRBV29-1,TRBJ1-2,-,TGCAGCGACACCGGGGACACGAGCTATGGCTACACCTTC,CSDTGDTSYGYTF
TRBD1,TRBV5-4,TRBJ1-2,-,TGTGCCAGCAGCTTTGGACAGGGGTATGGCTACACCTTC,CASSFGQGYGYTF
-,TRBV27,TRBJ2-1,-,TGTGCCAGCAGTCCTTCGACGGGCTCCTACAATGAGCAGTTCTTC,CASSPSTGSYNEQFF